This TCR beta chain emerged from a study of OX40 agonist ivuxolimab in advanced cancers. The study, taken as a whole, reports: The mean number of expanded clones was higher in CD8+ T cells than in CD4+.

Germline V gives CDR1 SGHAT, CDR2 FQNNGV. Trimming stripped 5 bases from V and 4 bases from J, with 12 bases between. The CDR3 consists of 13 residues. Libraries were prepared by immunoSEQ multiplex PCR; TCRdb keeps only in-frame clonotypes and omits some of them. The table records tens of thousands of clones, 93% of them present only once. In regard to this clone: The antigen is undetermined.

This rearrangement joins TRBV11-2 to TRBJ2-7, with TRBD2 as a possible D gene (6 bases). This sequence was found in an adult with an advanced solid tumor such as melanoma, head and neck, liver or kidney cancer. The sample here was CD4+ or CD8+ T cells sorted from blood, taken in a trial of the OX40 agonist ivuxolimab. The CDR3 bases are TGTGCCAGCAGCGTTAGCGGAAATTACGAGCAGTACTTC. Translated, it gives CASSVSGNYEQYF.